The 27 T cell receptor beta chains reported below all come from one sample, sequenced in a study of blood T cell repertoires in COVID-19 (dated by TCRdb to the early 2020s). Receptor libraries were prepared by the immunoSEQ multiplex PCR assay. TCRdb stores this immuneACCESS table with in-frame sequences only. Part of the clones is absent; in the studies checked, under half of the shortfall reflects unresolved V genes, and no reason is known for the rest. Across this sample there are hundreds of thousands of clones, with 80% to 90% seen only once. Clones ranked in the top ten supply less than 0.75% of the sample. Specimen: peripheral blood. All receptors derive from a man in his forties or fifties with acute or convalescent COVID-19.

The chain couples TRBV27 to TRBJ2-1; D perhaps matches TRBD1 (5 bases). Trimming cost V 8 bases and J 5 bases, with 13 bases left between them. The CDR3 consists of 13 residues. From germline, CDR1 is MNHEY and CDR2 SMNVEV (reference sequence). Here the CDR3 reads CASRQRTHNEQFF. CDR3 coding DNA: TGTGCCAGCCGGCAAAGGACACACAATGAGCAGTTCTTC.

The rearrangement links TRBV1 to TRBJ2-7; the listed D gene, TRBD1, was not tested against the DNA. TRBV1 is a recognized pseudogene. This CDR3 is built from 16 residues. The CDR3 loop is CTSIVSTGKSSYEQYF. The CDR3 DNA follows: TGCACCAGCATCGTTTCGACAGGGAAGAGCTCCTACGAGCAGTACTTC.

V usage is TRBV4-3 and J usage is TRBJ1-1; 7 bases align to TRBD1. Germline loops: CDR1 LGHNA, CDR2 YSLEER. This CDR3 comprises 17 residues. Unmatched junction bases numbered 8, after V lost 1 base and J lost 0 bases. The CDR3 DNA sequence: TGCGCCAGCAGCCAAGCCGGACAGGTGGGGATGAACACTGAAGCTTTCTTT. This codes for CASSQAGQVGMNTEAFF.

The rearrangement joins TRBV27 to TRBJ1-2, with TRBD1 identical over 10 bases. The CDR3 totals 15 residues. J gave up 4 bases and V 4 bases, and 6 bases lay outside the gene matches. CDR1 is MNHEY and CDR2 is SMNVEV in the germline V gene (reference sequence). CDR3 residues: CASSSRQGAVYGYTF. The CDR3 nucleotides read TGTGCCAGCAGTTCACGACAGGGGGCCGTCTATGGCTACACCTTC.

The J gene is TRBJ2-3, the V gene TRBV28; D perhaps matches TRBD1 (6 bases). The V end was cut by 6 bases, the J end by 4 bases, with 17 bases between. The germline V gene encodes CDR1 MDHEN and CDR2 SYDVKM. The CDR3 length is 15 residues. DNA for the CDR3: TGTGCCAGCAGCCGGAGGTGGGCAGGGGCAGATACGCAGTATTTT. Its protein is CASSRRWAGADTQYF.

The CDR3 region is CASSPVPPSSYNSPLHF. DNA for the CDR3: TGTGCCAGCAGCCCCGTTCCCCCGAGCTCCTATAATTCACCCCTCCACTTT. The rearrangement links TRBV3-1 (or the pseudogene TRBV3-2) to TRBJ1-6, with D unresolved. The CDR3 consists of 17 residues. V gave up 4 bases and J gave up 0 bases, with 13 bases separating them. CDR1 is LGHDT, CDR2 YNNKEL, per germline (reference sequence).

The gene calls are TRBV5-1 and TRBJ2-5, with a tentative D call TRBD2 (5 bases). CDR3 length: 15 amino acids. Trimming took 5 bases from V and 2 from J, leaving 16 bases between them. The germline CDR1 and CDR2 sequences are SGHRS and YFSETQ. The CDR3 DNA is TGCGCCAGCAGGGCACGGGGAACGATACAAGAGACCCAGTACTTC. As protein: CASRARGTIQETQYF.

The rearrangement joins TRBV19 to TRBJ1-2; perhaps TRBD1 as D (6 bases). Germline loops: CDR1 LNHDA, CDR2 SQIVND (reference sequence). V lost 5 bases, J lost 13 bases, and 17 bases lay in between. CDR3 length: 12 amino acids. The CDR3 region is CASSLRQDGVTF. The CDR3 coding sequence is TGTGCCAGTAGTTTACGACAGGATGGGGTCACCTTC.

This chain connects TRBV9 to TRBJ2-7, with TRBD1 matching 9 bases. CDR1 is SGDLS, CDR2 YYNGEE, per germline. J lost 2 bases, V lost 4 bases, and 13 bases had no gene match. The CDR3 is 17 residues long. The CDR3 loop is CASSPRGDRVGPYEQYF. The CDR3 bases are TGTGCCAGCAGCCCGAGAGGGGACAGGGTGGGACCCTACGAGCAGTACTTC.

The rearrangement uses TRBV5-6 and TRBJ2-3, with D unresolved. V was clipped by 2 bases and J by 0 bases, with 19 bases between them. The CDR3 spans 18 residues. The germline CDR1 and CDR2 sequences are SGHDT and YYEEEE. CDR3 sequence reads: CASSFLVHRETSTDTQYF. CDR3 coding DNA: TGTGCCAGCAGCTTTTTGGTACACCGCGAGACTAGCACAGATACGCAGTATTTT.

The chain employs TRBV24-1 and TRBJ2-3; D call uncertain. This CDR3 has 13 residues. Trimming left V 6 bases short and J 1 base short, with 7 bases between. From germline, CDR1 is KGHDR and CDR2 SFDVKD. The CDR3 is CATSRQGTDTQYF. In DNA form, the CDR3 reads TGTGCCACCAGTCGTCAGGGCACAGATACGCAGTATTTT.

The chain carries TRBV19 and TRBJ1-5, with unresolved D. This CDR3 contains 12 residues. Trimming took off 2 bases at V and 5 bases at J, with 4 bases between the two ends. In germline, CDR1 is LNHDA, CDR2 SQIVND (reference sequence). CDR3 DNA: TGTGCCAGTAGTATACTAGATCAGCCCCAGCATTTT. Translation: CASSILDQPQHF.

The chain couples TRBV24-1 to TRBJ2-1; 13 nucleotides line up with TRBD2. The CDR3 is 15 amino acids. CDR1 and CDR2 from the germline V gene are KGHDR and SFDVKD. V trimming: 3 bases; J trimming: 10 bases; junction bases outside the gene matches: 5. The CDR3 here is CATSDPGTSGIEQFF. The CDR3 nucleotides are TGTGCCACCAGTGATCCCGGGACTAGCGGGATCGAGCAGTTCTTC.

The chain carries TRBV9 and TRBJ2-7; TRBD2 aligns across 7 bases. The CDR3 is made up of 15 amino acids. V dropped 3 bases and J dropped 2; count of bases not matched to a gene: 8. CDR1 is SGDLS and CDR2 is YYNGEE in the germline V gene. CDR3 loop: CASSEAPSGPYEQYF. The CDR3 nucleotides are TGTGCCAGCAGCGAAGCCCCTAGCGGACCCTACGAGCAGTACTTC.

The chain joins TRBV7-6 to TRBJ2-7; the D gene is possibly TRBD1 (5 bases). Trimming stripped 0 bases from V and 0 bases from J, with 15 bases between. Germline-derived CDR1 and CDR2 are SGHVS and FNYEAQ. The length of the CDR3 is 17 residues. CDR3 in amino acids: CASSLAALGRDSYEQYF. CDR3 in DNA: TGTGCCAGCAGCTTAGCGGCGCTGGGCAGGGACTCCTACGAGCAGTACTTC.

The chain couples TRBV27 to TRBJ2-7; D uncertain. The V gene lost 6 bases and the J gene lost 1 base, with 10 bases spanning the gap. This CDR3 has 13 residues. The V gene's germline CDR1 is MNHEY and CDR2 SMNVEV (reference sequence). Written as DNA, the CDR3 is TGTGCCAGCAGCCTTCAACAATCCTACGAGCAGTACTTC. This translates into CASSLQQSYEQYF.

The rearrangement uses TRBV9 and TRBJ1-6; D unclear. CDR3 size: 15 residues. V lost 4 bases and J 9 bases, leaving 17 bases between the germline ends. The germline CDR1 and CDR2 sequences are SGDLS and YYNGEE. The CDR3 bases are TGTGCCAGCAGCCCGGGTGAAACCCGCCGTTCACCCCTCCACTTT. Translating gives CASSPGETRRSPLHF.

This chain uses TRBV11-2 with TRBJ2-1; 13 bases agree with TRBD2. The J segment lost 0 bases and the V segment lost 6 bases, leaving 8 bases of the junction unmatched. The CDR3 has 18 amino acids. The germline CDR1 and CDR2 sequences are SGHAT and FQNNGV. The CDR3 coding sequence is TGTGCCAGCAGTACCGGGACTAGCGGGATTCCCTCCTACAATGAGCAGTTCTTC. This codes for CASSTGTSGIPSYNEQFF.

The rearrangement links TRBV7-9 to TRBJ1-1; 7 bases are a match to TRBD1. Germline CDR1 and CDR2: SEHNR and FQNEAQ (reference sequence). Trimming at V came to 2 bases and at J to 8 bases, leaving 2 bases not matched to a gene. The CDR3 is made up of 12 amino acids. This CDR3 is CASSLWTGEAFF. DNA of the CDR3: TGTGCCAGCAGCTTATGGACAGGCGAAGCTTTCTTT.

CDR3 DNA: TGCAGCGTTGGGACTCACTCCGGGGAGCTGTTTTTT. This sequence encodes CSVGTHSGELFF. The rearrangement uses TRBV29-1 and TRBJ2-2; D is perhaps TRBD2 (5 bases). V lost 4 bases to trimming and J lost 6 bases, with 9 bases between them. This CDR3 has 12 amino acids. Looked up from germline, CDR1 is SQVTM and CDR2 is ANQGSEA.

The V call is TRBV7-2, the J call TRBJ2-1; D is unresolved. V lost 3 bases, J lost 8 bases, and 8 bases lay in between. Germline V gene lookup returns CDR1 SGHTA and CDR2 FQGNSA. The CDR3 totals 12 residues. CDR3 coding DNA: TGTGCCAGCAGCTTGTACATCTATGAGCAGTTCTTC. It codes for CASSLYIYEQFF.

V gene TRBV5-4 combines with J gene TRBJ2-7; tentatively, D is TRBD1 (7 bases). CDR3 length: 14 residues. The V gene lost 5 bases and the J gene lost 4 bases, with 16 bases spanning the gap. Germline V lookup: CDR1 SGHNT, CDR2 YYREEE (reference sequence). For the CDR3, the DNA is TGTGCCAGCAGGATAAGCAGGGGGGCATACGAGCAGTACTTC. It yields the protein CASRISRGAYEQYF.

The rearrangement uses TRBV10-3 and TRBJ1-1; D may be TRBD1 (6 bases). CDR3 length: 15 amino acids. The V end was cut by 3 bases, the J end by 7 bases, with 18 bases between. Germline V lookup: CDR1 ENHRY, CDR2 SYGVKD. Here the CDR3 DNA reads TGTGCCATCAGTGATTCCCCCAGGGGCCAAGTTGAAGCTTTCTTT. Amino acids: CAISDSPRGQVEAFF.

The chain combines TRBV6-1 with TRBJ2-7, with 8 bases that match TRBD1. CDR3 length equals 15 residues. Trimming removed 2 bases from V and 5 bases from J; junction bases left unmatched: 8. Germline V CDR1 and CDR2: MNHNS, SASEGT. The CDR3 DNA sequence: TGTGCCAGCAGTGAAATAGAGGACAGGGTCCACGAGCAGTACTTC. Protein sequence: CASSEIEDRVHEQYF.

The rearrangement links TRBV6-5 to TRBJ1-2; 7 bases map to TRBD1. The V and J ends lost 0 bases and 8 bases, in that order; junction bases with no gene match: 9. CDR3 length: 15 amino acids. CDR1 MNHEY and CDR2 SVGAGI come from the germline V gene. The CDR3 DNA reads TGTGCCAGCAGTTACTCGAGGGGGCAACTGGGGGGCTACACCTTC. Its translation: CASSYSRGQLGGYTF.

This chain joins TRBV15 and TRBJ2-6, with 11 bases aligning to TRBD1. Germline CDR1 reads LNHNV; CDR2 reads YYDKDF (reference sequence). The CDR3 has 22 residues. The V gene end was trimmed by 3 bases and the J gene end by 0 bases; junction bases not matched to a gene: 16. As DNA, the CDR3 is TGTGCCACCAGCAGTGGATGGACAGGGGGCACCAATTTTTTCTCTGGGGCCAACGTCCTGACTTTC. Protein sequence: CATSSGWTGGTNFFSGANVLTF.

The CDR3 DNA reads as TGTGCCTGGAGTGTACCCGGGGTTCAGCAACTAATGAAATCCGTCTTTTTT. Amino acids: CAWSVPGVQQLMKSVFF. The rearrangement joins TRBV30 to TRBJ1-4, with D unclear. Looked up from germline, CDR1 is GTSNPN and CDR2 is SVGIG (reference sequence). The CDR3 extends over 17 amino acids. Trimming pared 0 bases from V and 17 bases from J, leaving 31 bases between.